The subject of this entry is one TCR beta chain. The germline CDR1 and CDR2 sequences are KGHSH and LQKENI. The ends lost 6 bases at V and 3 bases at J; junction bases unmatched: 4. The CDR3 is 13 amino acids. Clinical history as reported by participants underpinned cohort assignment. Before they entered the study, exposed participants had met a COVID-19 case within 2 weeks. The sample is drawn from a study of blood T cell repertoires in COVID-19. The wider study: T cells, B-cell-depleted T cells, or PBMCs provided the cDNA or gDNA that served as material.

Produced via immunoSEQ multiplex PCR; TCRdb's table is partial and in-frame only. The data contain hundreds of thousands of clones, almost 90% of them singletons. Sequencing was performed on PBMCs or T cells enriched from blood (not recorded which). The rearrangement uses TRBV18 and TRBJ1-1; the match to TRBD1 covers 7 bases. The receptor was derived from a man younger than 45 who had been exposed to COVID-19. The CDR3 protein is CASSTRGDTEAFF. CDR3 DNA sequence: TGTGCCAGCTCCACCAGGGGGGACACTGAAGCTTTCTTT.